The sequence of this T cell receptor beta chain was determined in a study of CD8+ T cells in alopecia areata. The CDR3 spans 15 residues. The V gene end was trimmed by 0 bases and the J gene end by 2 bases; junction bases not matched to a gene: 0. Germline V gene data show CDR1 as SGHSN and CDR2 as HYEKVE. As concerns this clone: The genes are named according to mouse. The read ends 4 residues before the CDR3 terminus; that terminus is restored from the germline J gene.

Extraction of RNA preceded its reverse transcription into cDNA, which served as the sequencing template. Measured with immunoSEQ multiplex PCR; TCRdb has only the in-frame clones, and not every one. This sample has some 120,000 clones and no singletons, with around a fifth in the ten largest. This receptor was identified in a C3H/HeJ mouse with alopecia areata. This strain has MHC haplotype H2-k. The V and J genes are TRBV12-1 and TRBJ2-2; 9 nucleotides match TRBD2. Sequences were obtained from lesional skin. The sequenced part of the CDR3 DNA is TGTGCCAGCTCTCTCGGACTGGGGAACACCGGG. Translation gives CASSLGLGNTG. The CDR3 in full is CASSLGLGNTGQLYF.